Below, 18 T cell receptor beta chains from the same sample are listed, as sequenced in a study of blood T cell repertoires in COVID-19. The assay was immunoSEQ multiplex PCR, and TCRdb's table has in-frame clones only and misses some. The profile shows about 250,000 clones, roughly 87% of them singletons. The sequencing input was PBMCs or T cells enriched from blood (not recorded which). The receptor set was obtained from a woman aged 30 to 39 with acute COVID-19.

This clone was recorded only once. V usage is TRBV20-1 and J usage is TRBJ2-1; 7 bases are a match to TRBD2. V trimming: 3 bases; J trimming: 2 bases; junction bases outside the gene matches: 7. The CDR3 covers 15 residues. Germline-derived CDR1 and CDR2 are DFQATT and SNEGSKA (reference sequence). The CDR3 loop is CSASSQRGTYNEQFF. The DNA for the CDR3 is TGCAGTGCTAGTTCGCAGCGGGGCACCTACAATGAGCAGTTCTTC.

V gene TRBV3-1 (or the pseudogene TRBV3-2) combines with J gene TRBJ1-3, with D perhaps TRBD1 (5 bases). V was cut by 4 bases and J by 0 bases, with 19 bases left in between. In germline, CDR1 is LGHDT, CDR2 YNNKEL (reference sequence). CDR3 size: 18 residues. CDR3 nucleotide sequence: TGTGCCAGCAGCCTGCGATTGGGGGGATTAAGCTCTGGAAACACCATATATTTT. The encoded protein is CASSLRLGGLSSGNTIYF.

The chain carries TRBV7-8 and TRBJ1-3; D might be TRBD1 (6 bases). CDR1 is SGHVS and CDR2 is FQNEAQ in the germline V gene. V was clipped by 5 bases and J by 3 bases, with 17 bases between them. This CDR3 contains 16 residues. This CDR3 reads CASSPAVGAIGNTIYF. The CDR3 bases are TGTGCCAGCAGCCCTGCTGTGGGGGCTATTGGAAACACCATATATTTT.

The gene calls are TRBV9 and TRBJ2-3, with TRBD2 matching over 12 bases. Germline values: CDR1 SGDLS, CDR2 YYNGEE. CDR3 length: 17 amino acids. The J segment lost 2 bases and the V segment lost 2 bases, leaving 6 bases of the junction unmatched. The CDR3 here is CASSVSLAGGPTDTQYF. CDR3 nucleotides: TGTGCCAGCAGCGTTTCACTAGCGGGGGGCCCCACAGATACGCAGTATTTT.

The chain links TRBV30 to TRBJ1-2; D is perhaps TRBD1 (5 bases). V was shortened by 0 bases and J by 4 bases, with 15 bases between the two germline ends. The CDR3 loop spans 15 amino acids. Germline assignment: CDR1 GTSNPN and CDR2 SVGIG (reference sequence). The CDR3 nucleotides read TGTGCCTGGAGTGTAAGGCAGGGAGGTATCTATGGCTACACCTTC. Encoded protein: CAWSVRQGGIYGYTF. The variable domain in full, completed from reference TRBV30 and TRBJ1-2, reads SQTIHQWPATLVQPVGSPLSLECTVEGTSNPNLYWYRQAAGRGLQLLFYSVGIGQISSEVPQNLSASRPQDRQFILSSKKLLLSDSGFYLCAWSVRQGGIYGYTFGSGTRLTVV.

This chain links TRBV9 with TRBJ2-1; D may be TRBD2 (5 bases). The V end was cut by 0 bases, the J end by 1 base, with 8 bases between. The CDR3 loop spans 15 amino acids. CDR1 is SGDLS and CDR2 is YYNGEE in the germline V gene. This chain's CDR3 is CASSVASWSYNEQFF. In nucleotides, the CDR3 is TGTGCCAGCAGCGTAGCTAGCTGGTCCTACAATGAGCAGTTCTTC.

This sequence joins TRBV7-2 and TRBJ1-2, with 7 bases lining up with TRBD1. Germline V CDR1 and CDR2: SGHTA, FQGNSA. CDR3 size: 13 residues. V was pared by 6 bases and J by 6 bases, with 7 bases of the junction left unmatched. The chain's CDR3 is CASRTGLVNGYTF. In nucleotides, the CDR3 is TGTGCCAGCAGGACAGGGCTCGTGAATGGCTACACCTTC.

CDR3 in DNA: TGTGCCAGCAGCCCAGGACAGGGGGCTTATGGCTACACCTTC. It encodes CASSPGQGAYGYTF. The rearrangement uses TRBV7-9 and TRBJ1-2, with TRBD1 matching over 11 bases. V lost 5 bases and J lost 5; bases outside the gene matches: 4. The CDR3 runs 14 residues. The germline CDR1 and CDR2 sequences are SEHNR and FQNEAQ (reference sequence).

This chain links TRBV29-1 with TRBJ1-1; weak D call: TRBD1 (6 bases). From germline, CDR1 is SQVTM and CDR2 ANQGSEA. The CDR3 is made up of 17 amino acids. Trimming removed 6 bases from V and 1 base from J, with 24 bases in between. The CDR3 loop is CSVESTRGHPKNTEAFF. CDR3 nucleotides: TGCAGCGTGGAAAGCACCAGGGGTCACCCTAAGAACACTGAAGCTTTCTTT. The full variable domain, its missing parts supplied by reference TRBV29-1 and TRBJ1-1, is SAVISQKPSRDICQRGTSLTIQCQVDSQVTMMFWYRQQPGQSLTLIATANQGSEATYESGFVIDKFPISRPNLTFSTLTVSNMSPEDSSIYLCSVESTRGHPKNTEAFFGQGTRLTVV.

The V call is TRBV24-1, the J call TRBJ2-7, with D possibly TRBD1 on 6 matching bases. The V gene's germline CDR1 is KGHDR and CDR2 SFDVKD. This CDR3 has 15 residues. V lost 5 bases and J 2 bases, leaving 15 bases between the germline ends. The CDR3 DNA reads TGTGCCACCAGTGCCTCGGGACAACCTACCTACGAGCAGTACTTC. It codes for CATSASGQPTYEQYF.

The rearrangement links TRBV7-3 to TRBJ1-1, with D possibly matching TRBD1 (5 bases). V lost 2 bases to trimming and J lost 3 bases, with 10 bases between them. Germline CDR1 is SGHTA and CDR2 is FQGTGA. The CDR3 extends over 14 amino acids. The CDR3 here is CASSLDGRDTEAFF. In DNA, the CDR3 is TGTGCCAGCAGCTTAGACGGCAGGGACACTGAAGCTTTCTTT.

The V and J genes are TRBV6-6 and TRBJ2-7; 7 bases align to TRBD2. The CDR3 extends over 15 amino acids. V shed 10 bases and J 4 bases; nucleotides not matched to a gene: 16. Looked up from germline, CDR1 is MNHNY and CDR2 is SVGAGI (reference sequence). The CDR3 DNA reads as TGTGCCACGATGGTAGCGATGGGGGGGGGATACGAGCAGTACTTC. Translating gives CATMVAMGGGYEQYF.

The CDR3 protein is CASSYVLAGAGELFF. The CDR3, as DNA: TGTGCCAGCAGTTACGTGCTAGCGGGAGCCGGGGAGCTGTTTTTT. The V call is TRBV6-2 or TRBV6-3, the J call TRBJ2-2; 10 nucleotides line up with TRBD2. The J segment lost 6 bases and the V segment lost 2 bases, leaving 3 bases of the junction unmatched. Germline CDR1 is MNHEY and CDR2 is SVGEGT. The CDR3 totals 15 residues.

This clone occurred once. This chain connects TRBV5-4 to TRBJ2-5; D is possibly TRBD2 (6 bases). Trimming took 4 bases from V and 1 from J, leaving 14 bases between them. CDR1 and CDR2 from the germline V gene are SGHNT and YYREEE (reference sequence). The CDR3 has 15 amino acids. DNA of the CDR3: TGTGCCAGCAGCAGGGCGGGAAGGGCCCAAGAGACCCAGTACTTC. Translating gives CASSRAGRAQETQYF.

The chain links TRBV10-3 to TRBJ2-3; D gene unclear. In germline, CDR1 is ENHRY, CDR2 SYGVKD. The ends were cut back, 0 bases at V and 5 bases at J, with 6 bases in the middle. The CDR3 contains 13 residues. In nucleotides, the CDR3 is TGTGCCATCAGTGAGTCCCAGATAGATACGCAGTATTTT. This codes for CAISESQIDTQYF.

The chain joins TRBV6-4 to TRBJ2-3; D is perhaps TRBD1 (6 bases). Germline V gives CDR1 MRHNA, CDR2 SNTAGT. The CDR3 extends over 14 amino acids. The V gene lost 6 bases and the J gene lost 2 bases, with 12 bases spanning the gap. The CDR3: CASRPGHNTDTQYF. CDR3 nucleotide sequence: TGTGCCAGCAGACCGGGACATAACACAGATACGCAGTATTTT.

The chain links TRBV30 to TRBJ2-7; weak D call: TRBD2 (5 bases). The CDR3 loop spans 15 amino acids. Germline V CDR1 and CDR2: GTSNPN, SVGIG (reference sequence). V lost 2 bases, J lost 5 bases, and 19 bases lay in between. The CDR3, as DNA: TGTGCCTGGAGTACCGGACGGGGAGTTACGGACGAGCAGTACTTC. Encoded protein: CAWSTGRGVTDEQYF.

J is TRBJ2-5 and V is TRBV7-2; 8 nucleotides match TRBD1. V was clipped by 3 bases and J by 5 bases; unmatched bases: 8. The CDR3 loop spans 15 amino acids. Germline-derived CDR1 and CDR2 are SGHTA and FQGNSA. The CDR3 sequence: CASSFGQGRGETQYF. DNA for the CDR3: TGTGCCAGCAGCTTTGGACAGGGTCGTGGGGAGACCCAGTACTTC.